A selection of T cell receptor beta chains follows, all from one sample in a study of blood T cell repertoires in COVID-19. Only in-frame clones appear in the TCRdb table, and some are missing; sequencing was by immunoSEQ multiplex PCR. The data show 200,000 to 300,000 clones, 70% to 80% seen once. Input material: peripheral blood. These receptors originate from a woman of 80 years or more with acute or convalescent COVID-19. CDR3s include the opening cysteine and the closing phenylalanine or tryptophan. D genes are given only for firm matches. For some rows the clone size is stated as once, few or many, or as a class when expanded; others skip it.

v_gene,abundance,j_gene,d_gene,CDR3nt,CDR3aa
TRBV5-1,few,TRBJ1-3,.,TGCGCCAGCAGGAGACAGACTGGCTCTGGAAACACCATATATTTT,CASRRQTGSGNTIYF
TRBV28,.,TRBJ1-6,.,TGTGCCAGCAGTTTACCTCATGTCGGCAGGTCCAATTCACCCCTCCACTTT,CASSLPHVGRSNSPLHF
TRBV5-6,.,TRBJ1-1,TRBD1,TGTGCCAGCAGCTTGGGGAGGCAGGGGGGCACTGAAGCTTTCTTT,CASSLGRQGGTEAFF
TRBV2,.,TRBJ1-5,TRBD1,TGTGCCAGCAGACCCAGGGGGACAGGGGACAATCAGCCCCAGCATTTT,CASRPRGTGDNQPQHF
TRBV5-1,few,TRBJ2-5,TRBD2,TGCGCCAGCAGCTTGGAGTGGGCTAGCGGGGGCCGGGAGACCCAGTACTTC,CASSLEWASGGRETQYF
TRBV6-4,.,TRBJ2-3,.,TGTGCCAGCAGTCAGGAGGTCTACGATACGCAGTATTTT,CASSQEVYDTQYF
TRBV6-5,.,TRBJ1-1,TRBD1,TGTGCCAGCAAAGTGGGACAGTGGGTTGAAGCTTTCTTT,CASKVGQWVEAFF
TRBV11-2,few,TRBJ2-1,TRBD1,TGTGCCAGCAGCTTAAGGGACAGGGGGGGTTCGGGTGAGCAGTTCTTC,CASSLRDRGGSGEQFF
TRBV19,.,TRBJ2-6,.,TGTGCCAGTAGTCAACGGGGTCCGGGTACTGGGGCCAACGTCCTGACTTTC,CASSQRGPGTGANVLTF
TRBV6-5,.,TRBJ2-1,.,TGTGCCAGCACCCTGGGGGGAGGCGCAAAGAATGAGCAGTTCTTC,CASTLGGGAKNEQFF
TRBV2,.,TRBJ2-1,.,TGTGCCAGCAGCTGGGGGGGGGCGGCTGAGCAGTTCTTC,CASSWGGAAEQFF
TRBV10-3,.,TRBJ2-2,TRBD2,TGTGCCATCAGGACTAGCGGGAGTACCGGGGAGCTGTTTTTT,CAIRTSGSTGELFF
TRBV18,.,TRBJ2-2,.,TGTGCCAGCTCACCATATTATCTAGTGCAAACCGGGGAGCTGTTTTTT,CASSPYYLVQTGELFF
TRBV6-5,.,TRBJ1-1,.,TGTGCCAGCACCTCACCGGGACATCGGACTGAAGCTTTCTTT,CASTSPGHRTEAFF
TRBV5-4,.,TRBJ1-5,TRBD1,TGTGCCAGCAGCTTGGGGGGGGACAGGGCTCAGCCCCAGCATTTT,CASSLGGDRAQPQHF
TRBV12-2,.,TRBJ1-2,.,TGTGCAAGTCGCTTACTAGGTTCTAACTATGGCTACACCTTC,CASRLLGSNYGYTF
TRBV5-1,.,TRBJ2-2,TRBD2,TGCGCCAGCAGCTTGGGGACTAGCGGTTTACACACCGGGGAGCTGTTTTTT,CASSLGTSGLHTGELFF
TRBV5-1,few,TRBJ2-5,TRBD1,TGCGCCAGCAGCCCGGGATCAGGGGGTCGAGAGACCCAGTACTTC,CASSPGSGGRETQYF
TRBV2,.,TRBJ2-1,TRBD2,TGTGCCAGCACCCCACAGCGGGGAGAAGAGGGGTTCTTC,CASTPQRGEEGFF
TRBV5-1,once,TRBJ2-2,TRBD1,TGCGCCAGCAGGAGAAGGGACAGGCCCACCGGGGAGCTGTTTTTT,CASRRRDRPTGELFF
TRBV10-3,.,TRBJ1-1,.,TGTGCCATCAGTACAGGTATGAACACTGAAGCTTTCTTT,CAISTGMNTEAFF
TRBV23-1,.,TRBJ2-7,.,TGCGCCAGCAGTCAAGGGTCAGGGTTTAGAAGGAGAGCCCATGACTACGAGCAGTACTTC,CASSQGSGFRRRAHDYEQYF
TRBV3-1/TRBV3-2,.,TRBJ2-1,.,TGTGCCAGCAGCCATCAAGGACTCATCTACAATGAGCAGTTCTTC,CASSHQGLIYNEQFF
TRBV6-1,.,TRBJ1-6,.,TGTGCCAGCAGTGAACGGGGAGGGGCCCAGGGATCACCCCTCCACTTT,CASSERGGAQGSPLHF
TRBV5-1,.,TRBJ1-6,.,TGCGCCAGCCGCAATACGGGAAGACCCGGGACAACGGGGTCACCCCTCCACTTT,CASRNTGRPGTTGSPLHF
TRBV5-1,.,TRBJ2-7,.,TGCGCCAGCAGTAGGACAGCAGCCTACGAGCAGTACTTC,CASSRTAAYEQYF
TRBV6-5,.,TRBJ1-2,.,TGTGCCAGCTACTCTAACTATGGCTACACCTTC,CASYSNYGYTF
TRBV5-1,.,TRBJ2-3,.,TGCGCCAGCAGCTTACAGGGAATCACAGATACGCAGTATTTT,CASSLQGITDTQYF
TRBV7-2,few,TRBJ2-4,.,TGTGCCAGCAGCTTAAGTGCTGGGGGCATCGAAAACATTCAGTACTTC,CASSLSAGGIENIQYF